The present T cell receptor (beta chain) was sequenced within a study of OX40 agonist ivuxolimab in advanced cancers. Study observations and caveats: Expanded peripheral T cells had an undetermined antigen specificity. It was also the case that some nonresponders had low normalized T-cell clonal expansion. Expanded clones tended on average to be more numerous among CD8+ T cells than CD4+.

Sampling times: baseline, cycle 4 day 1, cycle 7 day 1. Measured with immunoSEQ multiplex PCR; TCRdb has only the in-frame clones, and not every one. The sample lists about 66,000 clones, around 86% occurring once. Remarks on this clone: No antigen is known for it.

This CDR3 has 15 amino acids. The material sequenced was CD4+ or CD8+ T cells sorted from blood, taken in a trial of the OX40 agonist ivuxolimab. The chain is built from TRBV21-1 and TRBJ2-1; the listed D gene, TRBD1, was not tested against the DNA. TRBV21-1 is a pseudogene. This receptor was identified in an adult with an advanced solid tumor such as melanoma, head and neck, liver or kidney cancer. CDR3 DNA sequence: TGTGCCAGCAGTAACAGGGGGAGCTCCTACAATGAGCAGTTCTTC. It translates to CASSNRGSSYNEQFF.